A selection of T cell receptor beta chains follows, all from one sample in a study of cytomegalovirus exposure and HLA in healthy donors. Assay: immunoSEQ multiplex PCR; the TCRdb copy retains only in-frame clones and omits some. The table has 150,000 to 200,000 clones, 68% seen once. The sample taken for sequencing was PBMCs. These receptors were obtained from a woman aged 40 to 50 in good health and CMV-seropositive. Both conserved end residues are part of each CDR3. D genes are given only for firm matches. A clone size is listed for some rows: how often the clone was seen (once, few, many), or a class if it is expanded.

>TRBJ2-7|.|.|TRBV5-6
CASSLGQSYEQYF
TGTGCCAGCAGCTTGGGACAGAGCTACGAGCAGTACTTC
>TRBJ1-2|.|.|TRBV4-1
CASSRLLPAQGSNYGYTF
TGCGCCAGCAGCCGCCTCCTACCGGCGCAGGGGTCTAACTATGGCTACACCTTC
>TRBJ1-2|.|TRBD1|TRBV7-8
CASSKRATGSSFNYGYTF
TGTGCCAGCAGCAAACGGGCGACAGGGAGCTCCTTTAACTATGGCTACACCTTC
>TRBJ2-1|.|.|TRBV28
CASIFSGGNEQFF
TGTGCCAGCATCTTTTCAGGGGGGAATGAGCAGTTCTTC
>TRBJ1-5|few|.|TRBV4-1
CASSQLTGINQPQHF
TGCGCCAGCAGCCAACTCACAGGGATCAATCAGCCCCAGCATTTT
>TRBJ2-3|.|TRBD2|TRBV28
CASSLTSGTADTQYF
TGTGCCAGCAGTTTGACTAGCGGGACCGCAGATACGCAGTATTTT
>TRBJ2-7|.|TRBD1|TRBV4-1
CASSPGQGSYEQYF
TGCGCCAGCAGTCCGGGACAGGGATCCTACGAGCAGTACTTC
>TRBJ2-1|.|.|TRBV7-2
CASSFLSGISYNEQFF
TGTGCCAGCAGCTTCCTTAGCGGTATCTCCTACAATGAGCAGTTCTTC
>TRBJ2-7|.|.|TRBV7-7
CASSPGRGYEQYF
TGTGCTAGCAGCCCAGGCAGGGGATACGAGCAGTACTTC
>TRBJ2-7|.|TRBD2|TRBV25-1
CASSGDGRGYEQYF
TGTGCCAGCAGTGGGGACGGGAGGGGGTACGAGCAGTACTTC
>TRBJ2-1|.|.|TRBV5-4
CASSLLGEQFF
TGTGCCAGCAGCCTCCTAGGTGAGCAGTTCTTC
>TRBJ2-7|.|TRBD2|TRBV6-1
CASRGGLAGHYEQYF
TGTGCCAGCAGGGGGGGACTAGCGGGACACTACGAGCAGTACTTC
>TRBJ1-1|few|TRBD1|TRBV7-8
CACTGGGTEAFF
TGTGCCTGCACAGGGGGCGGCACTGAAGCTTTCTTT
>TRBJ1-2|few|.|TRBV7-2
CASSPGQLTNYGYTF
TGTGCCAGCAGCCCAGGCCAGCTCACTAACTATGGCTACACCTTC
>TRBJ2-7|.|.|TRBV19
CASSAQGHLYEQYF
TGTGCCAGTAGTGCGCAGGGTCACTTATACGAGCAGTACTTC
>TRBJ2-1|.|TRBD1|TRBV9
CASSVGTGKNFNEQFF
TGTGCCAGCAGCGTGGGGACAGGGAAAAACTTCAATGAGCAGTTCTTC
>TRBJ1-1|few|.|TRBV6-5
CASSYSPMNTEAFF
TGTGCCAGCAGTTACTCCCCTATGAACACTGAAGCTTTCTTT
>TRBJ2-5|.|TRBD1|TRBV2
CASRVRQGAWETQYF
TGTGCCAGCAGGGTTCGACAGGGGGCCTGGGAGACCCAGTACTTC
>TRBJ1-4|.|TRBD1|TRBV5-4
CASRAGGEGNEKLFF
TGTGCCAGCAGGGCAGGGGGCGAGGGTAATGAAAAACTGTTTTTT
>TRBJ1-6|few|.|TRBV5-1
CASSLDQGPPISPLNF
TGCGCCAGCAGCTTGGATCAGGGGCCACCTATTTCACCCCTCAACTTT
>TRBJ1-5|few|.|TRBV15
CATSRVEDTSNQPQHF
TGTGCCACCAGCAGAGTTGAGGACACTAGCAATCAGCCCCAGCATTTT
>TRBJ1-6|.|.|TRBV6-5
CASSGPDRNSPLHF
TGTGCCAGCAGTGGGCCTGACAGGAACTCACCCCTCCACTTT
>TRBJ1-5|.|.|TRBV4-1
CASSQSGGRNQPQHF
TGCGCCAGCAGCCAATCGGGAGGGCGGAATCAGCCCCAGCATTTT